The rows below give T cell receptor beta chains drawn from one sample of a study of blood T cell repertoires in COVID-19. Libraries were prepared by immunoSEQ multiplex PCR; TCRdb keeps only in-frame clonotypes and omits some of them. The sample lists 20,000 to 25,000 clones, approximately 91% occurring once. Sequencing was performed on peripheral blood. All receptors come from a human donor in a cohort sampled during active COVID-19. The donor label of this sample is uncertain. The CDR3 runs from the conserved cysteine through the conserved F or W. Fields, in order: D gene, clone size, J gene, V gene, CDR3 protein, CDR3 DNA. A D gene is named only where the DNA matches it firmly. A clone size is listed for some rows: how often the clone was seen (once, few, many), or a class if it is expanded.

TRBD2 | - | TRBJ2-3 | TRBV7-9 | CASSLGGRAGTDTQYF | TGTGCCAGCAGCTTAGGCGGGAGGGCCGGAACAGATACGCAGTATTTT
TRBD1 | once | TRBJ1-2 | TRBV2 | CASRQGAGYGYTF | TGTGCCAGCCGACAGGGGGCTGGGTATGGCTACACCTTC
- | - | TRBJ2-3 | TRBV27 | CASSSQGLLGTDTQYF | TGTGCCAGCAGTTCCCAGGGACTTCTAGGCACAGATACGCAGTATTTT
TRBD1 | once | TRBJ2-2 | TRBV10-3 | CAISERTGQGLGGGELFF | TGTGCCATCAGTGAGAGAACGGGACAGGGACTCGGGGGCGGGGAGCTGTTTTTT
- | - | TRBJ2-2 | TRBV10-3 | CAISERGGELFF | TGTGCCATCAGTGAGAGGGGCGGGGAGCTGTTTTTT
TRBD2 | - | TRBJ2-6 | TRBV2 | CASSVLRTSGRAGANVLTF | TGTGCCAGCAGTGTCCTGAGGACTAGCGGGAGGGCTGGGGCCAACGTCCTGACTTTC
TRBD1 | - | TRBJ2-2 | TRBV7-2 | CASSRPGQGAGELFF | TGTGCCAGCAGCCGCCCGGGACAGGGGGCCGGGGAGCTGTTTTTT
- | - | TRBJ1-6 | TRBV28 | CASSLVQTNSPLHF | TGTGCCAGCAGTTTGGTACAGACTAATTCACCCCTCCACTTT
TRBD2 | - | TRBJ2-7 | TRBV11-2 | CASSASGPAGGSYEQYF | TGTGCCAGCAGCGCCAGCGGACCGGCGGGGGGATCCTACGAGCAGTACTTC
- | - | TRBJ1-2 | TRBV6-1 | CASSEQEYGYTF | TGTGCCAGCAGTGAACAGGAATATGGCTACACCTTC
TRBD1 | - | TRBJ1-2 | TRBV28 | CASSLYRGFNGYTF | TGTGCCAGCAGTCTTTACAGGGGTTTTAATGGCTACACCTTC
TRBD2 | - | TRBJ2-5 | TRBV10-1 | CASSESGSGGQETQYF | TGCGCCAGCAGTGAGTCGGGTAGCGGGGGCCAAGAGACCCAGTACTTC
- | - | TRBJ2-7 | TRBV9 | CASSAIANSYEQYF | TGTGCCAGCAGCGCCATAGCGAACTCCTACGAGCAGTACTTC
- | - | TRBJ1-2 | TRBV10-3 | CAMSGGRAGNYGYTF | TGTGCCATGTCCGGCGGCCGTGCAGGGAACTATGGCTACACCTTC
- | - | TRBJ2-1 | TRBV27 | CASSSRGGEQFF | TGTGCCAGCAGCTCCAGAGGCGGTGAGCAGTTCTTC
- | - | TRBJ2-6 | TRBV5-1 | CASEEGSGANVLTF | TGCGCCAGCGAGGAGGGCTCTGGGGCCAACGTCCTGACTTTC
TRBD2 | once | TRBJ2-1 | TRBV7-6 | CASSGLGGSSYNEQFF | TGTGCCAGCAGCGGCTTGGGCGGGAGCTCCTACAATGAGCAGTTCTTC
TRBD2 | - | TRBJ2-1 | TRBV7-8 | CASSFTGTSGIKSSYNEQFF | TGTGCCAGCAGCTTCACCGGGACTAGCGGGATAAAGAGCTCCTACAATGAGCAGTTCTTC
- | - | TRBJ2-1 | TRBV6-5 | CASSDFGHNNEQFF | TGTGCCAGCAGCGATTTTGGACACAACAATGAGCAGTTCTTC
- | - | TRBJ2-5 | TRBV19 | CASSMDSIKPETQYF | TGTGCCAGTAGTATGGACTCCATAAAACCGGAGACCCAGTACTTC
- | - | TRBJ1-4 | TRBV6-5 | CASSDSGLSEKLFF | TGTGCCAGCAGTGACTCCGGGTTAAGTGAAAAACTGTTTTTT
TRBD1 | - | TRBJ1-1 | TRBV6-5 | CASSRPGTVEAFF | TGTGCCAGCAGTCGCCCCGGGACAGTCGAAGCTTTCTTT
- | few | TRBJ2-1 | TRBV11-1 | CASSGLGGARNEQFF | TGTGCCAGCAGCGGACTAGGGGGAGCGCGCAATGAGCAGTTCTTC
- | - | TRBJ1-1 | TRBV2 | CASSSERRDTEAFF | TGTGCCAGCAGTAGCGAGCGACGAGACACTGAAGCTTTCTTT
TRBD2 | - | TRBJ2-7 | TRBV28 | CASSLSTSGIYEQYF | TGTGCCAGCAGTTTATCGACTAGCGGGATCTACGAGCAGTACTTC
- | - | TRBJ1-6 | TRBV30 | CACRGEASPLHF | TGTGCCTGTAGGGGCGAGGCGTCACCCCTCCACTTT
- | - | TRBJ1-2 | TRBV6-5 | CASSYDTGHGYTF | TGTGCCAGCAGTTACGATACAGGGCACGGCTACACCTTC
- | - | TRBJ1-1 | TRBV4-1 | CASSQRVGTEAFF | TGCGCCAGCAGCCAGAGGGTCGGCACTGAAGCTTTCTTT
- | - | TRBJ2-1 | TRBV5-1 | CASSPSAGPAGHEQFF | TGCGCCAGCAGCCCGAGCGCGGGCCCAGCTGGCCATGAGCAGTTCTTC
TRBD2 | - | TRBJ2-5 | TRBV28 | CASRSGTSGTRETQYF | TGTGCCAGCAGATCCGGGACTAGCGGGACTCGTGAGACCCAGTACTTC
TRBD1 | - | TRBJ2-2 | TRBV10-3 | CAIASAGGSDPGTGELFF | TGTGCCATCGCTTCGGCAGGGGGCTCAGACCCGGGGACCGGGGAGCTGTTTTTT
- | - | TRBJ2-2 | TRBV14 | CASSPRQGRDDTGELFF | TGTGCCAGCAGCCCGCGACAGGGGAGGGACGACACCGGGGAGCTGTTTTTT
TRBD1 | - | TRBJ2-1 | TRBV2 | CASSPGTGGFNEQFF | TGTGCCAGCAGCCCCGGGACAGGGGGTTTTAATGAGCAGTTCTTC
- | - | TRBJ2-6 | TRBV19 | CASKDRGLSGANVLTF | TGTGCCAGTAAAGACAGGGGACTATCTGGGGCCAACGTCCTGACTTTC
TRBD2 | - | TRBJ2-3 | TRBV5-1 | CASSSGLDGTDTQYF | TGCGCCAGCAGCTCTGGACTAGATGGCACAGATACGCAGTATTTT
- | - | TRBJ2-1 | TRBV30 | CAWSSWVAEGLDNEQFF | TGTGCCTGGAGTTCATGGGTCGCGGAGGGCCTCGACAATGAGCAGTTCTTC
- | - | TRBJ2-7 | TRBV2 | CASSYSYEQYF | TGTGCCAGCAGTTACTCCTACGAGCAGTACTTC
- | - | TRBJ2-3 | TRBV24-1 | CATSDHARSTDTQYF | TGTGCCACCAGTGACCATGCCAGAAGCACAGATACGCAGTATTTT
- | - | TRBJ1-3 | TRBV19 | CASSTHKGAGNTIYF | TGTGCCAGTAGTACCCACAAGGGAGCTGGAAACACCATATATTTT
TRBD1 | - | TRBJ2-1 | TRBV24-1 | CATSDAGTASYNEQFF | TGTGCCACCAGTGATGCCGGGACAGCCTCCTACAATGAGCAGTTCTTC
TRBD1 | - | TRBJ1-2 | TRBV10-2 | CASSRDRDGYTF | TGCGCCAGCAGTCGGGACAGGGATGGCTACACCTTC
TRBD2 | once | TRBJ2-3 | TRBV11-1 | CASSKGLAGADTQYF | TGTGCCAGCAGCAAGGGACTAGCGGGGGCAGATACGCAGTATTTT
TRBD1 | few | TRBJ1-2 | TRBV5-6 | CASSFGDRPNYGYTF | TGTGCCAGCAGCTTTGGGGACAGACCTAACTATGGCTACACCTTC
- | - | TRBJ2-3 | TRBV5-6 | CASSPGWSTQYF | TGTGCCAGCAGCCCCGGTTGGAGTACGCAGTATTTT
TRBD2 | - | TRBJ2-7 | TRBV4-2 | CASSQRPAGEDYEQYF | TGTGCCAGCAGCCAAAGGCCGGCGGGAGAAGACTACGAGCAGTACTTC
- | - | TRBJ2-2 | TRBV12-5 | CASGWGQNTGELFF | TGTGCTAGTGGGTGGGGGCAGAACACCGGGGAGCTGTTTTTT
TRBD2 | once | TRBJ2-5 | TRBV5-1 | CASSSNPGREETQYF | TGCGCCAGCAGCTCGAACCCAGGGAGGGAAGAGACCCAGTACTTC
TRBD2 | - | TRBJ2-1 | TRBV7-6 | CASSLGAGGYNEQFF | TGTGCCAGCAGCCTTGGGGCGGGAGGCTACAATGAGCAGTTCTTC
TRBD2 | - | TRBJ2-7 | TRBV6-4 | CASSDYRLAGAYEQYF | TGTGCCAGCAGTGATTATCGGCTAGCGGGCGCCTACGAGCAGTACTTC
TRBD2 | - | TRBJ2-1 | TRBV5-1 | CASSLGLAGADEQFF | TGCGCCAGCAGCTTAGGACTAGCGGGAGCAGATGAGCAGTTCTTC
TRBD1 | - | TRBJ1-1 | TRBV2 | CASSEQGAGNTEAFF | TGTGCCAGCAGTGAGCAGGGGGCAGGGAACACTGAAGCTTTCTTT
TRBD2 | - | TRBJ2-5 | TRBV7-9 | CASRPPGLAGETQYF | TGTGCCAGCAGGCCACCGGGACTAGCGGGTGAGACCCAGTACTTC
TRBD1 | - | TRBJ1-6 | TRBV28 | CASSSGTEGYNSPLHF | TGTGCCAGCAGTTCAGGGACAGAGGGATATAATTCACCCCTCCACTTT
- | once | TRBJ2-6 | TRBV30 | CAWSVVALFRSGANVLTF | TGTGCCTGGAGTGTCGTGGCCTTATTTCGTTCTGGGGCCAACGTCCTGACTTTC
TRBD1 | - | TRBJ2-1 | TRBV27 | CASSLLRGNEQFF | TGTGCCAGCAGCCTTCTCAGGGGGAATGAGCAGTTCTTC
TRBD1 | - | TRBJ1-2 | TRBV24-1 | CATSDLTATGDRVEYGYTF | TGTGCCACCAGTGATTTGACGGCCACGGGGGACAGGGTTGAGTATGGCTACACCTTC
TRBD1 | - | TRBJ1-5 | TRBV4-1 | CASSLGQARVNQPQHF | TGCGCCAGCAGCCTAGGACAGGCACGCGTGAATCAGCCCCAGCATTTT
- | few | TRBJ2-1 | TRBV29-1 | CSAEIGGGSYNEQFF | TGCAGCGCCGAGATAGGTGGCGGCTCCTACAATGAGCAGTTCTTC